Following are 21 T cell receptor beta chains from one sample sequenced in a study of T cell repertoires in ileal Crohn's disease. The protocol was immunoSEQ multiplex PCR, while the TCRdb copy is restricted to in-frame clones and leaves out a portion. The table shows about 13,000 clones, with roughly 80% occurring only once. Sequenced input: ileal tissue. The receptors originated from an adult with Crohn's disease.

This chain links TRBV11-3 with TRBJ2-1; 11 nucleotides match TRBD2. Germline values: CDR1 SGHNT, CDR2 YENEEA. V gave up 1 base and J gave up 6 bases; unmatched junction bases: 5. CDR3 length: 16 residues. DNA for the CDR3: TGTGCCAGCAGCTTAGGGAAGGGACTAGCGGCCAATGAGCAGTTCTTC. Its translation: CASSLGKGLAANEQFF.

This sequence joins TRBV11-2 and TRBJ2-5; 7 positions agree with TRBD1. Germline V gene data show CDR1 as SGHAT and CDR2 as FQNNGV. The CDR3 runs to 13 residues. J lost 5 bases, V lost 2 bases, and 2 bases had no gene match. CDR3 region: CASSLNRGETQYF. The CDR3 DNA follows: TGTGCCAGCAGCTTAAACAGGGGCGAGACCCAGTACTTC.

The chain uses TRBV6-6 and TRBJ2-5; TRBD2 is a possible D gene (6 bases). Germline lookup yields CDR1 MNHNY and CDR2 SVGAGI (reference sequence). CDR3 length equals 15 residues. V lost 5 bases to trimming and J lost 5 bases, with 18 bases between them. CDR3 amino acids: CASSVGAGGGETQYF. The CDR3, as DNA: TGTGCCAGCAGTGTCGGCGCGGGTGGGGGGGAGACCCAGTACTTC.

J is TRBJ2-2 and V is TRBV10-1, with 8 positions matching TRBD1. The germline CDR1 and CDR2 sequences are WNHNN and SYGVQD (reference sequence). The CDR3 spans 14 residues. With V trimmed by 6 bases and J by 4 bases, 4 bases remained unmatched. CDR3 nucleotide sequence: TGCGCCAGCAGGGATACAGGGGGCACCGGGGAGCTGTTTTTT. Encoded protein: CASRDTGGTGELFF.

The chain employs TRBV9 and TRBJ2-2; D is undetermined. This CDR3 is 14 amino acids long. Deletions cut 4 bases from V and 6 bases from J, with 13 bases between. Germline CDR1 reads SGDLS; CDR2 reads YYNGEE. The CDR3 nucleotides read TGTGCCAGCAGCCCCCCTCAGGTGCCCGGGGAGCTGTTTTTT. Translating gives CASSPPQVPGELFF.

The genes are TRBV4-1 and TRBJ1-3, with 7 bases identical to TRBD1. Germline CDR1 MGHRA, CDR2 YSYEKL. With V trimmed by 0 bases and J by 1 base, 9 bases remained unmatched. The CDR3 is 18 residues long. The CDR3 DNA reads TGCGCCAGCAGCCAAGAAACCGCGGGACAGTATTCTGGAAACACCATATATTTT. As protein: CASSQETAGQYSGNTIYF.

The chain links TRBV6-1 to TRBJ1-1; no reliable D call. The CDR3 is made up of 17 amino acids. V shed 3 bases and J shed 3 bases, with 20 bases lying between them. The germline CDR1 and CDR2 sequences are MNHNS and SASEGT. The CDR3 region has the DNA TGTGCCAGCAGTGACATGATGCGGGGATCGCTGGACACTGAAGCTTTCTTT. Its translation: CASSDMMRGSLDTEAFF.

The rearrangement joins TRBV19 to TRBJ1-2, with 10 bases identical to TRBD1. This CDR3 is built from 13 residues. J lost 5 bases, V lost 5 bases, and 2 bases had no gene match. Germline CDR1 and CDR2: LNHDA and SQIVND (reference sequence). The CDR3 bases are TGTGCCAGTAGTGTGGACAGGGGGTATGGCTACACCTTC. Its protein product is CASSVDRGYGYTF.

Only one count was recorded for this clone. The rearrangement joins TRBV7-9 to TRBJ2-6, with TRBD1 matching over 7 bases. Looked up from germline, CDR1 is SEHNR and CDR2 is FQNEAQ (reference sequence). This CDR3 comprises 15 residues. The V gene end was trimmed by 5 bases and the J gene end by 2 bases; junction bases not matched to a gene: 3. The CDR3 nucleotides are TGTGCCAGCAGCCTCGGACAGGCTGGGGCCAACGTCCTGACTTTC. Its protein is CASSLGQAGANVLTF.

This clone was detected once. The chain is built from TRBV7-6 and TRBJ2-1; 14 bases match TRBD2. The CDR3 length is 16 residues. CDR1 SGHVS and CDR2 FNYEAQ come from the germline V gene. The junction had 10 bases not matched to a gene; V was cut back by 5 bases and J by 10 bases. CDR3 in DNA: TGTGCCAGCAGCGCGGCGACTAGCGGGGGGGCAAGGGAGCAGTTCTTC. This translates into CASSAATSGGAREQFF.

Here the CDR3 reads CASSLTASYEQYF. In DNA, the CDR3 is TGTGCCAGCAGCTTGACAGCTTCCTACGAGCAGTACTTC. V gene TRBV5-6 combines with J gene TRBJ2-7; D gene unclear. Germline V gene lookup returns CDR1 SGHDT and CDR2 YYEEEE. The CDR3 has 13 residues. V was clipped by 1 base and J by 1 base, with 6 bases between them.

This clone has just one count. CDR3 region: CASSLVGRRGDQETQYF. CDR3 coding DNA: TGTGCCAGCAGCTTAGTGGGAAGGCGGGGGGACCAAGAGACCCAGTACTTC. The J gene is TRBJ2-5, the V gene TRBV11-1, with 8 nucleotides matching TRBD2. The CDR3 totals 17 residues. Looked up from germline, CDR1 is SGHAT and CDR2 is FQDESV (reference sequence). V lost 1 base and J lost 0; bases outside the gene matches: 7.

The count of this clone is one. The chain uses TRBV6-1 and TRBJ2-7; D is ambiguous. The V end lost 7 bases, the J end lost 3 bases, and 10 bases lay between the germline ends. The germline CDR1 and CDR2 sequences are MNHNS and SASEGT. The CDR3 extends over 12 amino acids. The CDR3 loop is CASKAARYEQYF. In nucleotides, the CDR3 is TGTGCCAGCAAGGCGGCCCGCTACGAGCAGTACTTC.

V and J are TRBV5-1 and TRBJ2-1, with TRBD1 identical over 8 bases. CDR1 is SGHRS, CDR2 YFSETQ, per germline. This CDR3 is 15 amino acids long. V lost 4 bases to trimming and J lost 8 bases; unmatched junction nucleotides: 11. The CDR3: CASSIQGAGNDEQFF. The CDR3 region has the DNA TGCGCCAGCAGCATTCAGGGGGCTGGGAACGATGAGCAGTTCTTC. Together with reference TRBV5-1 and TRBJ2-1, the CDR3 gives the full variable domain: KAGVTQTPRYLIKTRGQQVTLSCSPISGHRSVSWYQQTPGQGLQFLFEYFSETQRNKGNFPGRFSGRQFSNSRSEMNVSTLELGDSALYLCASSIQGAGNDEQFFGPGTRLTVL.

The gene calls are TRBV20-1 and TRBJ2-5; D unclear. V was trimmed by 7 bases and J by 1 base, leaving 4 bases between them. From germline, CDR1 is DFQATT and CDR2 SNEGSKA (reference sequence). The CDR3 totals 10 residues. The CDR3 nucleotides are TGCAGTGTCCGCCAAGAGACCCAGTACTTC. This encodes CSVRQETQYF.

The CDR3 loop is CASSPPGAGGNEQFF. The CDR3 region has the DNA TGCGCCAGCAGCCCGCCCGGAGCGGGTGGCAATGAGCAGTTCTTC. The chain carries TRBV5-1 and TRBJ2-1; D is perhaps TRBD2 (6 bases). V shed 4 bases and J shed 6 bases, with 17 bases lying between them. The CDR3 spans 15 residues. Germline lookup yields CDR1 SGHRS and CDR2 YFSETQ.

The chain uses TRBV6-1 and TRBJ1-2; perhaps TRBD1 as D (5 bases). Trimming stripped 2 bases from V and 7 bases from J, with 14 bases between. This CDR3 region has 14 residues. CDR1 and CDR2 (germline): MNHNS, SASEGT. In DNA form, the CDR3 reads TGTGCCAGCAGTGAATATGGCAGGGCATTTGGCTACACCTTC. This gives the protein CASSEYGRAFGYTF.

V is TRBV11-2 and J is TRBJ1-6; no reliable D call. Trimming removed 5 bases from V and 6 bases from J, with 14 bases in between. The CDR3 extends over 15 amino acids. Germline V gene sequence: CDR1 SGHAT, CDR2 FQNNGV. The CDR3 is CASSLSGVGNSPLHF. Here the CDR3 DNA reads TGTGCCAGCAGCCTTAGCGGTGTGGGTAATTCACCCCTCCACTTT. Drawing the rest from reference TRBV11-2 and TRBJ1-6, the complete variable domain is EAGVAQSPRYKIIEKRQSVAFWCNPISGHATLYWYQQILGQGPKLLIQFQNNGVVDDSQLPKDRFSAERLKGVDSTLKIQPAKLEDSAVYLCASSLSGVGNSPLHFGNGTRLTVT.

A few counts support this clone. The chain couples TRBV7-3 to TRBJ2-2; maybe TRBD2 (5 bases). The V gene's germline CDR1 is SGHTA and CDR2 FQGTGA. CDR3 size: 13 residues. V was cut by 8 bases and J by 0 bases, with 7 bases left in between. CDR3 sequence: CASGSPNTGELFF. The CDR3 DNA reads TGTGCCAGCGGGAGCCCGAACACCGGGGAGCTGTTTTTT.

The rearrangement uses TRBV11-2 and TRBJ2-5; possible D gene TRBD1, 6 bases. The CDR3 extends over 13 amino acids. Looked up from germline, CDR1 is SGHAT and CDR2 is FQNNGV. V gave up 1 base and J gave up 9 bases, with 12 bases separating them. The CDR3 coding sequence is TGTGCCAGCAGCTTAGCGGGACAACCCGCCCAGTACTTC. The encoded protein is CASSLAGQPAQYF.

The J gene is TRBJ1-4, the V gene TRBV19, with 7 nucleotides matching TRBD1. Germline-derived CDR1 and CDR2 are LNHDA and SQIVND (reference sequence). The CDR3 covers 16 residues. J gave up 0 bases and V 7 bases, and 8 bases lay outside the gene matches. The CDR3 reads CASTREGAATNEKLFF. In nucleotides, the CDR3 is TGTGCCAGTACCCGGGAGGGGGCCGCAACTAATGAAAAACTGTTTTTT.